The 10 T cell receptor beta chains listed next were all sequenced from one sample in a study of shared clonotypes between healthy human individuals. Measured with immunoSEQ multiplex PCR; TCRdb has only the in-frame clones, and not every one. Here the sample spans 1,500,000 or so clones, approximately 98.5% being singletons. Sequencing was carried out using naive CD4+ T cells sorted from blood. As for subset: CD45RA+ positively selected. Receptors originate from a young man in good health.

This chain links TRBV28 with TRBJ1-3, with 7 bases identical to TRBD1. In germline, CDR1 is MDHEN, CDR2 SYDVKM. The junction had 3 bases not matched to a gene; V was cut back by 2 bases and J by 2 bases. CDR3 length: 15 residues. The CDR3 loop reads CASSLVTGTGNTIYF. CDR3 DNA: TGTGCCAGCAGTTTAGTGACAGGGACTGGAAACACCATATATTTT.

Turning to this clone: Other DNA sequences in the sample encode the same CDR3. The gene calls are TRBV6-5 and TRBJ2-7, with D perhaps matching TRBD2 (5 bases). V lost 8 bases to trimming and J lost 4 bases, with 12 bases between them. Germline lookup yields CDR1 MNHEY and CDR2 SVGAGI. This CDR3 spans 12 amino acids. The CDR3: CASSQRSYEQYF. As DNA, the CDR3 is TGTGCCAGCTCCCAGCGGAGTTACGAGCAGTACTTC.

The chain is built from TRBV5-8 and TRBJ2-7; possible D gene TRBD1, 6 bases. V was cut by 4 bases and J by 3 bases, with 14 bases left in between. Germline values: CDR1 SGHTS, CDR2 YDEGEE. The length of the CDR3 is 14 residues. CDR3 loop: CASSPWTEIYEQYF. In DNA, the CDR3 is TGTGCCAGCAGCCCCTGGACAGAAATCTACGAGCAGTACTTC.

The DNA for the CDR3 is TGTGCCAGCAGGGACAGGGGTTCCTCTGGGGCCAACGTCCTGACTTTC. It is translated as CASRDRGSSGANVLTF. The chain employs TRBV19 and TRBJ2-6, with TRBD1 matching 10 bases. V lost 9 bases and J lost 0; bases outside the gene matches: 5. The CDR3 is made up of 16 amino acids. Germline V lookup: CDR1 LNHDA, CDR2 SQIVND (reference sequence).

V is TRBV28 and J is TRBJ2-7, with 11 positions matching TRBD2. The CDR3 is made up of 19 amino acids. Germline V lookup: CDR1 MDHEN, CDR2 SYDVKM. V shed 5 bases, J shed 6 bases, and the junction held 21 bases outside the gene matches. The DNA for the CDR3 is TGTGCCAGCAGTCTGACGAGGGGGCTGGTGGGACTAGCGGACCTCGAGCAGTACTTC. This gives the protein CASSLTRGLVGLADLEQYF.

The J gene is TRBJ1-2, the V gene TRBV19; TRBD1 might be the D (5 bases). The CDR3 length is 13 residues. V was cut by 8 bases and J by 8 bases, with 18 bases left in between. Germline V gene lookup returns CDR1 LNHDA and CDR2 SQIVND (reference sequence). CDR3 sequence: CASQSGRGKGYTF. The DNA of the CDR3 is TGTGCCAGTCAAAGTGGTCGGGGGAAGGGCTACACCTTC.

This clone was recorded once. This chain connects TRBV7-2 to TRBJ2-7, with D perhaps matching TRBD2 (5 bases). CDR1 SGHTA and CDR2 FQGNSA come from the germline V gene. There are 14 residues in the CDR3. V was cut by 2 bases and J by 6 bases, with 14 bases left in between. In DNA form, the CDR3 reads TGTGCCAGCAGCTTAATAGGTAGCGTCTCCGAGCAGTACTTC. It is translated as CASSLIGSVSEQYF.

In this sample, this clone turned up once. The chain couples TRBV4-1 to TRBJ2-3, with D unresolved. The CDR3 contains 14 residues. CDR1 and CDR2 (germline): MGHRA, YSYEKL. V lost 0 bases to trimming and J lost 4 bases, with 8 bases between them. The CDR3 sequence is CASSQEKLADTQYF. CDR3 in DNA: TGCGCCAGCAGCCAAGAGAAGCTGGCAGATACGCAGTATTTT.

The chain links TRBV5-1 to TRBJ2-4; D remains ambiguous. Trimming removed 7 bases from V and 3 bases from J, with 11 bases in between. The CDR3 is made up of 13 amino acids. Germline CDR1 reads SGHRS; CDR2 reads YFSETQ. CDR3 amino acids: CASSPELKNIQYF. CDR3 bases: TGCGCCAGCTCCCCAGAACTCAAAAACATTCAGTACTTC.

This clone was seen a single time. The chain has TRBV7-9 and TRBJ2-3; 7 nucleotides line up with TRBD2. The CDR3 has 15 amino acids. J was trimmed by 2 bases and V by 5 bases; bases with no gene match: 7. CDR1 is SEHNR, CDR2 FQNEAQ, per germline (reference sequence). The CDR3 region has the DNA TGTGCCAGCAGCCCTCTAGCGGACATCACAGATACGCAGTATTTT. Translated, it gives CASSPLADITDTQYF.